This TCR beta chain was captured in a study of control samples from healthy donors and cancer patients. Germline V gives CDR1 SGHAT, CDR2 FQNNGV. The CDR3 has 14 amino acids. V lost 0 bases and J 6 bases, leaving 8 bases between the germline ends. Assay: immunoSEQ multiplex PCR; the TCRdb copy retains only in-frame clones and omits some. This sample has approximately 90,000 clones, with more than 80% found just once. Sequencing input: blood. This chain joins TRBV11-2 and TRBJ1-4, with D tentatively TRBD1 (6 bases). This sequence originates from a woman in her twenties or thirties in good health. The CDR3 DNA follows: TGTGCCAGCAGCTTAGACAGACAGGATGAAAAACTGTTTTTT. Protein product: CASSLDRQDEKLFF.